This entry lists 22 T cell receptor beta chains sequenced from one sample in a study of T cell repertoires in cytomegalovirus infection. These receptors have no identified antigens. Using its own MiXCR run on the reads, TCRdb lists one record per CDR3 protein. Among about 900,000 distinct CDR3 sequences listed, 25% to 40% were seen once. This specimen consisted of cultured CD8+ T cells from PBMCs, obtained from culture after CMV antigen stimulation. Every receptor here comes from a human donor in good health (CMV status not recorded). Some clones in this sample may be carry-over from other donors' samples.

This clonotype has a count of ten or more. V is TRBV7-2 and J is TRBJ1-3, with D possibly TRBD1 on 6 matching bases. The V and J ends lost 1 base and 0 bases respectively, with 16 bases between them. The CDR3 consists of 18 residues. Germline V gives CDR1 SGHTA, CDR2 FQGNSA. This CDR3 is CASSLVGQSIASGNTIYF. Written as DNA, the CDR3 is TGTGCCAGCAGCTTAGTCGGACAGTCGATAGCCTCTGGAAACACCATATATTTT.

Notes on this clonotype: Since the CDR3 does not end with the conserved phenylalanine or tryptophan, this likely comes from a read error. The chain combines TRBV2 with TRBJ1-6, with D perhaps matching TRBD1 (5 bases). CDR1 and CDR2 from the germline V gene are SNHLY and FYNNEI. Between the trimmed V and J ends, which lost 8 bases and 12 bases, there was a span of 5 bases. The CDR3 runs to 9 residues. The chain's CDR3 is CASGGPLHL. CDR3 bases: TGTGCCAGCGGGGGACCCCTCCACCTT.

The rearrangement links TRBV6-5 to TRBJ2-7; 8 positions agree with TRBD1. Trimming took 10 bases from V and 3 from J; bases not matched to a gene: 5. CDR1 and CDR2 from the germline V gene are MNHEY and SVGAGI. CDR3 length: 12 amino acids. This CDR3 is CATQTGDYEQYF. As DNA, the CDR3 is TGTGCCACCCAGACAGGGGACTACGAGCAGTACTTC.

Comments on this clonotype: A junction boundary mismatches the germline segment, possibly from a read error. The chain recombines TRBV29-1 with TRBJ2-1, with TRBD2 identical over 13 bases. From germline, CDR1 is SQVTM and CDR2 ANQGSEA. This CDR3 spans 15 amino acids. This chain's CDR3 is CSVEERLAGGSVRIF. CDR3 in DNA: TGCAGCGTTGAGGAAAGACTAGCGGGGGGCTCCGTTAGGATCTTC.

This chain joins TRBV7-6 and TRBJ2-1; D gene unclear. Germline loops: CDR1 SGHVS, CDR2 FNYEAQ. V was trimmed by 3 bases and J by 6 bases, leaving 9 bases between them. The CDR3 totals 13 residues. The DNA of the CDR3 is TGTGCCAGCAGCTTTTACGGGCCCAATGAGCAGTTCTTC. Residues: CASSFYGPNEQFF.

The chain uses TRBV27 and TRBJ2-3; D tentatively reads TRBD1 or TRBD2 (5 bases each). Trimming removed 6 bases from V and 2 bases from J, with 12 bases in between. Germline V CDR1 and CDR2: MNHEY, SMNVEV (reference sequence). The CDR3 runs 14 residues. CDR3: CASRRGSYTDTQYF. The CDR3 coding sequence is TGTGCCAGCAGGAGGGGTTCTTACACAGATACGCAGTATTTT.

V usage is TRBV7-9 and J usage is TRBJ2-3, with a tentative D call TRBD1 (5 bases). Trimming shortened V by 10 bases and J by 5 bases, and 10 bases separated the two germline ends. The germline V gene has CDR1 SEHNR and CDR2 FQNEAQ (reference sequence). This CDR3 has 11 amino acids. This CDR3 is CATKGKDTQYF. The CDR3 DNA sequence: TGTGCCACGAAGGGGAAAGATACGCAGTATTTT.

This clonotype was seen a handful of times. This chain links TRBV12-3 or TRBV12-4 with TRBJ2-7; D perhaps matches TRBD2 (6 bases). Between the trimmed V and J ends, which lost 7 bases and 3 bases, there was a span of 16 bases. CDR3 length equals 14 residues. In nucleotides, the CDR3 is TGTGCCAGCACCTCACCGGGGGTCGGCTACGAGCAGTACGTC. This encodes CASTSPGVGYEQYV.

This clonotype showed up many times. V gene TRBV7-9 combines with J gene TRBJ1-2, with D unresolved. CDR3 size: 13 residues. Germline V gene data show CDR1 as SEHNR and CDR2 as FQNEAQ (reference sequence). V lost 5 bases to trimming and J lost 5 bases, with 12 bases between them. In DNA form, the CDR3 reads TGTGCCAGCAGCCCCGCGGACCTTTATGGCTACACCTTC. Translating gives CASSPADLYGYTF.

The chain joins TRBV4-3 to TRBJ1-5, with 9 bases aligning to TRBD1. Germline lookup yields CDR1 LGHNA and CDR2 YSLEER. The junction had 7 bases not matched to a gene; V was cut back by 4 bases and J by 6 bases. This CDR3 contains 15 residues. The CDR3 protein is CASSRGTGFFQPQHF. In DNA form, the CDR3 reads TGCGCCAGCAGCCGCGGGACAGGGTTTTTTCAGCCCCAGCATTTT.

This clonotype was observed a handful of times. The V gene is TRBV7-6, the J gene TRBJ2-7, with TRBD1 identical over 7 bases. CDR1 and CDR2 from the germline V gene are SGHVS and FNYEAQ. The CDR3 spans 15 residues. Germline trimming cut 5 bases from V and 9 bases from J; bases unmatched to any gene: 16. The CDR3 reads CASSPPGQLAPGQYF. The CDR3 DNA reads TGTGCCAGCAGCCCACCGGGACAGCTCGCTCCAGGGCAGTACTTC. Supplemented by reference TRBV7-6 and TRBJ2-7, the full variable domain reads GAGVSQSPRYKVTKRGQDVALRCDPISGHVSLYWYRQALGQGPEFLTYFNYEAQQDKSGLPNDRFSAERPEGSISTLTIQRTEQRDSAMYRCASSPPGQLAPGQYFGPGTRLTVT.

In the case of this clonotype: A much larger clone is a single base away; this may be a read error. The CDR3 region has the DNA TGTGCCAGCAGCCCCGAGGCAGGGGCAAGGAACACTGAAGCTTTCTTT. The encoded protein is CASSPEAGARNTEAFF. V is TRBV7-4 and J is TRBJ1-1; tentative D call: TRBD1 (6 bases). Looked up from germline, CDR1 is SGHVT and CDR2 is SQSDAQ. V was cut by 5 bases and J by 1 base, with 17 bases left in between. This CDR3 spans 16 amino acids. The entire variable domain, with the rest obtained from reference TRBV7-4 and TRBJ1-1, is as follows: GAGVSQSPRYKVAKRGRDVALRCDSISGHVTLYWYRQTLGQGSEVLTYSQSDAQRDKSGRPSGRFSAERPERSVSTLKIQRTEQGDSAVYLCASSPEAGARNTEAFFGQGTRLTVV.

The gene calls are TRBV6-2 or TRBV6-3 and TRBJ1-6; a possible D gene is TRBD1 (5 bases). Between the trimmed V and J ends, which lost 5 bases and 10 bases, there was a span of 15 bases. CDR1 is MNHEY, CDR2 SVGEGT, per germline. CDR3 length: 14 residues. The CDR3: CASSGFWGRSPLHF. The CDR3 DNA reads TGTGCCAGCAGTGGCTTCTGGGGCCGCTCACCCCTCCACTTT.

This clonotype was detected only a few times. The rearrangement uses TRBV2 and TRBJ2-6; D gene ambiguous. The V end lost 2 bases, the J end lost 0 bases, and 5 bases lay between the germline ends. In germline, CDR1 is SNHLY, CDR2 FYNNEI. CDR3 size: 15 residues. The CDR3 DNA follows: TGTGCCAGCAGTGAATTCGCCTCTGGGGCCAACGTCCTGACTTTC. Its translation is CASSEFASGANVLTF. The variable domain in full, with the rest retrieved from reference TRBV2 and TRBJ2-6, is EPEVTQTPSHQVTQMGQEVILRCVPISNHLYFYWYRQILGQKVEFLVSFYNNEISEKSEIFDDQFSVERPDGSNFTLKIRSTKLEDSAMYFCASSEFASGANVLTFGAGSRLTVL.

The chain combines TRBV12-3 or TRBV12-4 with TRBJ1-1; tentatively, D is TRBD1 (6 bases). The CDR3 consists of 16 residues. With 4 bases removed from V and 9 bases from J, the gap between germline ends came to 24 bases. The CDR3 spells CASSWSRDIGWTKAFF. In nucleotides, the CDR3 is TGTGCCAGCAGTTGGAGCCGGGACATCGGTTGGACTAAAGCTTTCTTT.

In this sample, this clonotype turned up a few times. This chain's CDR3 is CASSTYRGRNTGELFF. The CDR3 region has the DNA TGTGCCAGTAGTACCTACAGGGGTAGGAACACCGGGGAGCTGTTTTTT. This chain uses TRBV19 with TRBJ2-2; 7 nucleotides line up with TRBD1. There are 16 residues in the CDR3. The trim removed 4 bases at V and 1 base at J, leaving 6 bases unmatched. Germline V gives CDR1 LNHDA, CDR2 SQIVND (reference sequence).

This clonotype was seen a handful of times. The chain employs TRBV7-8 and TRBJ1-5; 9 nucleotides match TRBD1. This CDR3 is built from 19 residues. V lost 2 bases and J lost 4; bases outside the gene matches: 15. Germline V gene data show CDR1 as SGHVS and CDR2 as FQNEAQ. CDR3 amino acids: CASSLWIGLGQGPNQPQHF. The CDR3 DNA follows: TGTGCCAGCAGCTTATGGATCGGCTTGGGACAGGGACCTAATCAGCCCCAGCATTTT.

A remark on this clonotype: Relative to the germline gene, one junction end is altered; a read error may explain this. The rearrangement links TRBV10-1 to TRBJ2-2, with TRBD2 as a possible D gene (5 bases). The length of the CDR3 is 14 residues. Germline V gene data show CDR1 as WNHNN and CDR2 as SYGVQD (reference sequence). CDR3 DNA: TGCGCCAGTGGGATATCATCGAACACCGGGGAGCTGTTGTTT. It specifies CASGISSNTGELLF.

This clonotype showed up just a few times. The rearrangement links TRBV7-9 to TRBJ2-5; D is unresolved. V dropped 5 bases and J dropped 7 bases, with 8 bases sitting between them. The germline V gene encodes CDR1 SEHNR and CDR2 FQNEAQ (reference sequence). CDR3 length equals 11 residues. CDR3: CASSERGTQYF. The CDR3 DNA reads as TGTGCCAGCAGCGAAAGAGGGACCCAGTACTTC. The entire variable domain, with the rest obtained from reference TRBV7-9 and TRBJ2-5, is as follows: DTGVSQNPRHKITKRGQNVTFRCDPISEHNRLYWYRQTLGQGPEFLTYFQNEAQLEKSRLLSDRFSAERPKGSFSTLEIQRTEQGDSAMYLCASSERGTQYFGPGTRLLVL.

The CDR3 protein is CASRPKQNYGYTF. The CDR3 region has the DNA TGTGCCAGCAGACCCAAACAGAACTATGGCTACACCTTC. The gene calls are TRBV6-2 or TRBV6-3 and TRBJ1-2; no definite D call. CDR1 and CDR2 from the germline V gene are MNHEY and SVGEGT. V dropped 6 bases and J dropped 2 bases, with 10 bases sitting between them. The CDR3 covers 13 residues.

This chain joins TRBV12-3 or TRBV12-4 and TRBJ2-1, with 8 bases lining up with TRBD1. Unmatched junction bases numbered 10, after V lost 1 base and J lost 5 bases. The CDR3 is 17 amino acids. The CDR3 sequence: CASSLVVGGTGHNEQFF. The CDR3, as DNA: TGTGCCAGCAGTTTAGTGGTAGGCGGGACAGGACACAATGAGCAGTTCTTC.

The chain joins TRBV7-9 to TRBJ2-5; possibly TRBD2 for D (5 bases). The V gene lost 4 bases and the J gene lost 2 bases, with 14 bases spanning the gap. Germline CDR1 is SEHNR and CDR2 is FQNEAQ (reference sequence). CDR3 size: 15 residues. As DNA, the CDR3 is TGTGCCAGCAGCTCAGCGGATTTAAGACAAGAGACCCAGTACTTC. Translated: CASSSADLRQETQYF.